Following are 30 T cell receptor beta chains from one sample sequenced in a study of cytotoxic CD8 clonotypes in ibrutinib-treated CLL. Clones were sequenced by immunoSEQ multiplex PCR, and TCRdb holds only the in-frame ones, with some missing. The sample consists of under 300,000 clones, less than 75% of them appearing once. The sample consisted of PBMCs, taken after 24 months of ibrutinib treatment. The source is a human donor with chronic lymphocytic leukemia.

This clone was detected only once. The chain employs TRBV7-9 and TRBJ1-5, with a possible D match to TRBD1 (5 bases). The CDR3 is 14 amino acids. Germline-derived CDR1 and CDR2 are SEHNR and FQNEAQ (reference sequence). Trimming removed 5 bases at V and 4 bases at J, with 12 bases between. CDR3 sequence (DNA): TGTGCCAGCAGCCCTGGATGGGGGAATCAGCCCCAGCATTTT. Translated: CASSPGWGNQPQHF.

The chain is built from TRBV7-3 and TRBJ1-5, with D unclear. The CDR3 spans 14 residues. The germline CDR1 and CDR2 sequences are SGHTA and FQGTGA. Trimming removed 3 bases from V and 2 bases from J, with 8 bases in between. The CDR3 region is CASSFIGGNQPQHF. Written as DNA, the CDR3 is TGTGCCAGCAGCTTCATTGGGGGCAATCAGCCCCAGCATTTT. The full variable domain, completed using reference TRBV7-3 and TRBJ1-5, is GAGVSQTPSNKVTEKGKYVELRCDPISGHTALYWYRQSLGQGPEFLIYFQGTGAADDSGLPNDRFFAVRPEGSVSTLKIQRTERGDSAVYLCASSFIGGNQPQHFGDGTRLSIL.

CDR3 amino acids: CASSGDRTYEQYF. The DNA for the CDR3 is TGTGCCAGCAGCGGGGACAGGACTTACGAGCAGTACTTC. The chain uses TRBV5-6 and TRBJ2-7; 8 bases align to TRBD1. CDR3 length: 13 amino acids. Looked up from germline, CDR1 is SGHDT and CDR2 is YYEEEE. The ends lost 4 bases at V and 4 bases at J; junction bases unmatched: 4.

The rearrangement joins TRBV19 to TRBJ2-3, with D possibly TRBD1 on 6 matching bases. The CDR3 extends over 14 amino acids. V dropped 7 bases and J dropped 2 bases, with 13 bases sitting between them. Germline loops: CDR1 LNHDA, CDR2 SQIVND (reference sequence). The CDR3 spells CASKSRGNTDTQYF. CDR3 in DNA: TGTGCCAGTAAGTCGAGGGGGAACACAGATACGCAGTATTTT.

The J gene is TRBJ2-1, the V gene TRBV2, with 11 positions matching TRBD2. Trimming at V came to 5 bases and at J to 4 bases, leaving 7 bases not matched to a gene. This CDR3 has 16 residues. Germline lookup yields CDR1 SNHLY and CDR2 FYNNEI. CDR3 region: CASSRGTSGPYNEQFF. For the CDR3, the DNA is TGTGCCAGCAGTAGGGGGACTAGCGGCCCTTACAATGAGCAGTTCTTC. Based on the CDR3 plus reference TRBV2 and TRBJ2-1, the full variable domain is EPEVTQTPSHQVTQMGQEVILRCVPISNHLYFYWYRQILGQKVEFLVSFYNNEISEKSEIFDDQFSVERPDGSNFTLKIRSTKLEDSAMYFCASSRGTSGPYNEQFFGPGTRLTVL.

The genes are TRBV30 and TRBJ1-4; D remains unclear. With 5 bases removed from V and 6 bases from J, the gap between germline ends came to 7 bases. The CDR3 has 11 residues. Germline assignment: CDR1 GTSNPN and CDR2 SVGIG (reference sequence). CDR3 loop: CAWGPYEKLFF. For the CDR3, the DNA is TGTGCCTGGGGACCGTATGAAAAACTGTTTTTT.

V is TRBV7-2 and J is TRBJ2-7, with D perhaps being TRBD1 or TRBD2 (5 bases each). The CDR3 runs to 14 residues. Germline loops: CDR1 SGHTA, CDR2 FQGNSA. Trimming shortened V by 5 bases and J by 7 bases, and 18 bases separated the two germline ends. CDR3: CASSRQSGPLEQYF. CDR3 DNA: TGTGCCAGCAGCCGCCAATCGGGACCCCTTGAGCAGTACTTC.

The V call is TRBV30, the J call TRBJ1-1, with D perhaps matching TRBD1 (6 bases). Trimming took off 2 bases at V and 1 base at J, with 8 bases between the two ends. The CDR3 covers 13 residues. Germline V gene data show CDR1 as GTSNPN and CDR2 as SVGIG (reference sequence). The CDR3, as DNA: TGTGCCTGGAGTAAGGGGGGGAACACTGAAGCTTTCTTT. Translating it yields CAWSKGGNTEAFF.

The gene calls are TRBV6-1 and TRBJ2-4; D unclear. The CDR3 totals 15 residues. V lost 6 bases and J 1 base, leaving 13 bases between the germline ends. The germline CDR1 and CDR2 sequences are MNHNS and SASEGT. CDR3 protein: CASSHGSLAKNIQYF. In nucleotides, the CDR3 is TGTGCCAGCAGCCACGGCTCCTTGGCCAAAAACATTCAGTACTTC.

The chain has TRBV19 and TRBJ1-1; tentative D call: TRBD1 (6 bases). The germline V and J ends were trimmed by 5 bases and 4 bases, with 17 bases remaining between them. This CDR3 contains 15 residues. Germline CDR1 and CDR2: LNHDA and SQIVND (reference sequence). The CDR3 DNA follows: TGTGCCAGTAGTGGAGAGGAAGGGGGGGCCACTGAAGCTTTCTTT. Translated: CASSGEEGGATEAFF.

This CDR3 reads CASRTLRDRGFTEQFF. CDR3 DNA sequence: TGTGCCAGTAGGACCCTCCGGGACAGGGGGTTCACTGAGCAGTTCTTC. The chain has TRBV19 and TRBJ2-1; 11 positions agree with TRBD1. The CDR3 has 16 amino acids. Germline V gene sequence: CDR1 LNHDA, CDR2 SQIVND (reference sequence). After removal of 6 bases from V and 9 bases from J, the junction contained 13 bases not matched to a gene.

The chain recombines TRBV7-9 with TRBJ2-7, with 9 bases matching TRBD1. The CDR3 has 12 residues. In germline, CDR1 is SEHNR, CDR2 FQNEAQ (reference sequence). The J segment lost 8 bases and the V segment lost 6 bases, leaving 5 bases of the junction unmatched. Here the CDR3 reads CASRGDRVKQYF. CDR3 nucleotide sequence: TGTGCCAGCAGAGGGGACAGGGTTAAGCAGTACTTC.

The chain has TRBV9 and TRBJ1-1; weak D call: TRBD1 (5 bases). This CDR3 region has 13 residues. Germline CDR1 is SGDLS and CDR2 is YYNGEE. Trimming stripped 5 bases from V and 4 bases from J, with 12 bases between. In nucleotides, the CDR3 is TGTGCCAGCAGAGTTGCCGGGGCCACTGAAGCTTTCTTT. This translates into CASRVAGATEAFF.

The CDR3 DNA reads as TGTGCCAGCAGCCGGAAGGGGGGGACTAGTAGGGATCAAGAGACCCAGTACTTC. Its translation is CASSRKGGTSRDQETQYF. The chain employs TRBV4-2 and TRBJ2-5, with 8 bases that match TRBD2. The length of the CDR3 is 18 residues. Germline CDR1 is LGHNA and CDR2 is YNFKEQ. Unmatched junction bases numbered 15, after V lost 4 bases and J lost 2 bases.

V usage is TRBV10-2 and J usage is TRBJ1-2; no clear D gene. The CDR3 extends over 13 amino acids. V lost 6 bases and J lost 3, with 11 bases in between. CDR1 WSHSY and CDR2 SAAADI come from the germline V gene. The chain's CDR3 is CASRPRPDYGYTF. Written as DNA, the CDR3 is TGCGCCAGCAGGCCGCGACCAGACTATGGCTACACCTTC.

J is TRBJ2-3 and V is TRBV9; possibly TRBD1 or TRBD2 for D (6 bases each). Trimming left V 3 bases short and J 4 bases short, with 12 bases between. Germline V gene data show CDR1 as SGDLS and CDR2 as YYNGEE. The CDR3 is 14 residues long. CDR3 sequence (DNA): TGTGCCAGCAGCGCATACGGGGGCGCAGATACGCAGTATTTT. Protein sequence: CASSAYGGADTQYF.

This clone was picked up a small number of times. The chain combines TRBV27 with TRBJ2-1, with 11 positions matching TRBD2. Unmatched junction bases numbered 12, after V lost 6 bases and J lost 11 bases. CDR1 is MNHEY, CDR2 SMNVEV, per germline (reference sequence). CDR3 length: 15 residues. In DNA, the CDR3 is TGTGCCAGCAGCCCGATCCCTAGCGGGAGGCGGAAGCAGTTCTTC. It codes for CASSPIPSGRRKQFF.

This chain uses TRBV29-1 with TRBJ2-7; TRBD1 agrees at 9 bases. There are 13 residues in the CDR3. V was clipped by 7 bases and J by 2 bases; unmatched bases: 6. Germline V CDR1 and CDR2: SQVTM, ANQGSEA. CDR3 nucleotide sequence: TGCAGCGGTGTGGGACAGGGACCCTACGAGCAGTACTTC. It encodes CSGVGQGPYEQYF.

The chain combines TRBV27 with TRBJ2-3, with D maybe TRBD1 (6 bases). The CDR3 length is 14 residues. V was cut by 5 bases and J by 2 bases, with 11 bases left in between. Germline loops: CDR1 MNHEY, CDR2 SMNVEV (reference sequence). Here the CDR3 reads CASSQRQDTDTQYF. In DNA form, the CDR3 reads TGTGCCAGCAGTCAGAGACAGGACACAGATACGCAGTATTTT.

The V call is TRBV10-2, the J call TRBJ1-5; no reliable D call. The CDR3 has 13 amino acids. V was cut by 4 bases and J by 5 bases, with 9 bases left in between. The germline V gene encodes CDR1 WSHSY and CDR2 SAAADI. The CDR3 nucleotides read TGCGCCAGCAGTGGACAACTTTATCAGCCCCAGCATTTT. Translating it yields CASSGQLYQPQHF.

The chain has TRBV9 and TRBJ2-3; D remains unclear. From germline, CDR1 is SGDLS and CDR2 YYNGEE. V lost 6 bases and J 3 bases, leaving 17 bases between the germline ends. The CDR3 extends over 15 amino acids. The CDR3 DNA follows: TGTGCCAGCAAGAAGACCGCCGTGGAGACAGATACGCAGTATTTT. The encoded protein is CASKKTAVETDTQYF.

J is TRBJ1-1 and V is TRBV19; no clear D. This CDR3 has 15 residues. Per the germline V gene, CDR1 is LNHDA and CDR2 is SQIVND (reference sequence). V dropped 7 bases and J dropped 0 bases, with 15 bases sitting between them. This CDR3 reads CASTFGRFMNTEAFF. The CDR3 coding sequence is TGTGCCAGTACGTTTGGCAGGTTCATGAACACTGAAGCTTTCTTT. The full variable domain, completed using reference TRBV19 and TRBJ1-1, is DGGITQSPKYLFRKEGQNVTLSCEQNLNHDAMYWYRQDPGQGLRLIYYSQIVNDFQKGDIAEGYSVSREKKESFPLTVTSAQKNPTAFYLCASTFGRFMNTEAFFGQGTRLTVV.

J is TRBJ2-1 and V is TRBV28; no clear D. This CDR3 has 14 amino acids. Deletions cut 2 bases from V and 12 bases from J, with 17 bases between. From germline, CDR1 is MDHEN and CDR2 SYDVKM. The DNA of the CDR3 is TGTGCCAGCAGTTTAGTCTCCCGAGGACCCGGGCAGTTCTTC. Protein: CASSLVSRGPGQFF.

This sequence joins TRBV25-1 and TRBJ1-1; 7 bases line up with TRBD1. Germline V gene lookup returns CDR1 MGHDK and CDR2 SYGVNS. J gave up 6 bases and V 5 bases, and 3 bases lay outside the gene matches. CDR3 length equals 12 residues. The CDR3 loop is CASSRDSPEAFF. For the CDR3, the DNA is TGTGCCAGCAGTAGGGACAGCCCTGAAGCTTTCTTT.

This clone was seen a handful of times. The rearrangement joins TRBV28 to TRBJ1-1; D unclear. Germline V gene sequence: CDR1 MDHEN, CDR2 SYDVKM. V lost 3 bases and J 3 bases, leaving 5 bases between the germline ends. CDR3 size: 12 residues. CDR3 coding DNA: TGTGCCAGCAGTTTTCTGCACACTGAAGCTTTCTTT. It translates to CASSFLHTEAFF. The whole variable domain, remainder taken from reference TRBV28 and TRBJ1-1, is DVKVTQSSRYLVKRTGEKVFLECVQDMDHENMFWYRQDPGLGLRLIYFSYDVKMKEKGDIPEGYSVSREKKERFSLILESASTNQTSMYLCASSFLHTEAFFGQGTRLTVV.

This clone has more than one count but fewer than ten. The chain employs TRBV5-4 and TRBJ2-7; D not certain. The germline V gene has CDR1 SGHNT and CDR2 YYREEE (reference sequence). The CDR3 is made up of 13 amino acids. V was trimmed by 2 bases and J by 5 bases, leaving 11 bases between them. DNA of the CDR3: TGTGCCAGCAGCTTAGAGATCGCGAACGAGCAGTACTTC. It codes for CASSLEIANEQYF.

The chain employs TRBV6-5 and TRBJ2-3, with a tentative D call TRBD1 (6 bases). The CDR3 runs 13 residues. Trimming took off 5 bases at V and 7 bases at J, with 13 bases between the two ends. In germline, CDR1 is MNHEY, CDR2 SVGAGI. The CDR3 spells CASSRRDKNTQYF. In DNA form, the CDR3 reads TGTGCCAGCAGTCGTCGGGACAAAAATACGCAGTATTTT.

The rearrangement uses TRBV27 and TRBJ2-3; a possible D gene is TRBD2 (6 bases). Trimming took 3 bases from V and 3 from J, leaving 13 bases between them. The CDR3 length is 15 residues. Germline values: CDR1 MNHEY, CDR2 SMNVEV (reference sequence). The DNA for the CDR3 is TGTGCCAGCAGTTTCACACGGGGGAGTACAGATACGCAGTATTTT. Translating it yields CASSFTRGSTDTQYF.

The chain recombines TRBV2 with TRBJ2-1; 14 bases fit TRBD2. The CDR3 extends over 13 amino acids. The V gene's germline CDR1 is SNHLY and CDR2 FYNNEI. Germline trimming cut 11 bases from V and 8 bases from J; bases unmatched to any gene: 5. CDR3 residues: CAAGGLAGDEQFF. CDR3 DNA: TGTGCCGCCGGGGGACTAGCGGGAGATGAGCAGTTCTTC.

J is TRBJ1-5 and V is TRBV6-6, with D uncertain. Germline CDR1 reads MNHNY; CDR2 reads SVGAGI (reference sequence). The CDR3 is made up of 16 amino acids. Trimming removed 7 bases at V and 1 base at J, with 17 bases between. CDR3 coding DNA: TGTGCCAGCACCCTGATTGGCAGAGGGAGCAATCAGCCCCAGCATTTT. Translation gives CASTLIGRGSNQPQHF.